One sample yielded the 15 T cell receptor beta chains listed below, sequenced in a study of shared clonotypes between healthy human individuals. The method was immunoSEQ multiplex PCR; TCRdb's version includes in-frame clones alone and lacks a portion of them. The table includes some 2,000,000 clones, approximately 95% detected once. Material for sequencing was naive CD4+ T cells sorted from blood. Regarding subset: CD45RA+ positively selected. The receptors stem from a man between 18 and 35 years old in good health.

The chain recombines TRBV7-3 with TRBJ2-1; TRBD1 matches 10 bases. J lost 0 bases, V lost 9 bases, and 11 bases had no gene match. Germline V CDR1 and CDR2: SGHTA, FQGTGA. The CDR3 length is 17 residues. CDR3 sequence (DNA): TGTGCCAGTTCCAGCCGGGGACAGGGGATCTCCTACAATGAGCAGTTCTTC. Amino acids: CASSSRGQGISYNEQFF. The variable domain in full, with the rest retrieved from reference TRBV7-3 and TRBJ2-1, is GAGVSQTPSNKVTEKGKYVELRCDPISGHTALYWYRQSLGQGPEFLIYFQGTGAADDSGLPNDRFFAVRPEGSVSTLKIQRTERGDSAVYLCASSSRGQGISYNEQFFGPGTRLTVL.

This clone has a single count. The rearrangement uses TRBV5-1 and TRBJ2-7; D possibly corresponds to TRBD2 (5 bases). Trimming removed 4 bases from V and 2 bases from J, with 16 bases in between. CDR1 SGHRS and CDR2 YFSETQ come from the germline V gene. CDR3 size: 15 residues. The CDR3 DNA is TGCGCCAGCAGCGGACTTCCCGGCGGACCCTACGAGCAGTACTTC. It yields the protein CASSGLPGGPYEQYF.

The sample holds one count of this clone. The rearrangement joins TRBV2 to TRBJ2-2; 10 nucleotides match TRBD2. This CDR3 is built from 15 residues. Trimming cost V 7 bases and J 2 bases; bases outside gene matches: 4. The germline V gene encodes CDR1 SNHLY and CDR2 FYNNEI. This chain's CDR3 is CASMSGRANTGELFF. CDR3 in DNA: TGTGCCAGCATGAGCGGGAGGGCCAACACCGGGGAGCTGTTTTTT.

The V call is TRBV7-9, the J call TRBJ2-1; TRBD1 aligns across 8 bases. Germline V lookup: CDR1 SEHNR, CDR2 FQNEAQ (reference sequence). The CDR3 totals 14 residues. Trimming took 5 bases from V and 9 from J; bases not matched to a gene: 9. The CDR3 loop is CASSPGQDGGEQFF. The CDR3 DNA reads as TGTGCCAGCAGCCCGGGACAGGACGGGGGTGAGCAGTTCTTC.

The V gene is TRBV5-1, the J gene TRBJ2-3, with 11 positions matching TRBD2. The CDR3 has 18 residues. V was clipped by 4 bases and J by 4 bases; unmatched bases: 14. The germline V gene encodes CDR1 SGHRS and CDR2 YFSETQ. Here the CDR3 DNA reads TGCGCCAGCAGCCCCAGGCTGGTAGCGGGAGGGCCCTCAGATACGCAGTATTTT. Translation: CASSPRLVAGGPSDTQYF.

This chain joins TRBV5-4 and TRBJ2-5; TRBD1 aligns across 10 bases. The tail of the sequence fits TRBJ2-7 better, so the J call may be wrong. The germline V gene encodes CDR1 SGHNT and CDR2 YYREEE (reference sequence). CDR3 size: 15 residues. CDR3 amino acids: CASSFPGQGPYEQYF. The CDR3, as DNA: TGTGCCAGCAGCTTTCCGGGACAGGGGCCCTACGAGCAGTACTTC.

The chain is built from TRBV7-9 and TRBJ1-2; the D is unclear. Germline V gene data show CDR1 as SEHNR and CDR2 as FQNEAQ (reference sequence). Trimming stripped 2 bases from V and 6 bases from J, with 7 bases between. This CDR3 has 12 amino acids. CDR3 residues: CASSLRENGYTF. DNA of the CDR3: TGTGCCAGCAGCTTAAGGGAGAATGGCTACACCTTC. The whole variable domain, filled in from reference TRBV7-9 and TRBJ1-2, reads DTGVSQNPRHKITKRGQNVTFRCDPISEHNRLYWYRQTLGQGPEFLTYFQNEAQLEKSRLLSDRFSAERPKGSFSTLEIQRTEQGDSAMYLCASSLRENGYTFGSGTRLTVV.

The DNA of the CDR3 is TGTGCCAGCAGCCCGATCGACAGGGGTAGCTACGAGCAGTACTTC. This translates into CASSPIDRGSYEQYF. This rearrangement joins TRBV5-6 to TRBJ2-7; 8 bases are shared with TRBD1. CDR3 length: 15 amino acids. Germline CDR1 and CDR2: SGHDT and YYEEEE. V lost 4 bases, J lost 3 bases, and 9 bases stayed unmatched.

The CDR3 DNA follows: TGTGCTAGTGGCCCAAATCTAGCGGGAGGGCCCGATGAGCAGTTCTTC. Residues: CASGPNLAGGPDEQFF. The chain combines TRBV12-5 with TRBJ2-1, with 12 bases matching TRBD2. Germline lookup yields CDR1 LGHNT and CDR2 FRNRAP. Trimming removed 6 bases from V and 8 bases from J; junction bases left unmatched: 11. The CDR3 contains 16 residues.

The chain joins TRBV5-1 to TRBJ2-7; D unresolved. The CDR3 is 14 residues long. Germline CDR1 and CDR2: SGHRS and YFSETQ. Trimming stripped 0 bases from V and 6 bases from J, with 13 bases between. In nucleotides, the CDR3 is TGCGCCAGCAGCTTGGGTCTGGAGTCAGGCGAGCAGTACTTC. Its protein is CASSLGLESGEQYF.

With respect to this clone: The sample holds other DNA sequences that translate to the same CDR3. This chain connects TRBV6-5 to TRBJ2-5; D possibly uses TRBD1 or TRBD2 (6 bases each). V was trimmed by 2 bases and J by 5 bases, leaving 9 bases between them. Germline V CDR1 and CDR2: MNHEY, SVGAGI. The CDR3 extends over 13 amino acids. Written as DNA, the CDR3 is TGTGCCAGCAGTTACGGGGGGCAGGAGACCCAGTACTTC. Translation gives CASSYGGQETQYF.

The chain combines TRBV5-4 with TRBJ1-3; D possibly corresponds to TRBD1 (6 bases). Germline CDR1 and CDR2: SGHNT and YYREEE (reference sequence). Trimming removed 3 bases from V and 0 bases from J, with 7 bases in between. This CDR3 spans 14 amino acids. In nucleotides, the CDR3 is TGTGCCAGCAGCTGGGACATCTCTGGAAACACCATATATTTT. It is translated as CASSWDISGNTIYF.

CDR3 bases: TGTGCCAGCACCCACGAAGGATTCGTCGACTATGGCTACACCTTC. It codes for CASTHEGFVDYGYTF. V is TRBV7-9 and J is TRBJ1-2; D is unresolved. Germline-derived CDR1 and CDR2 are SEHNR and FQNEAQ (reference sequence). The CDR3 spans 15 residues. Between the trimmed V and J ends, which lost 7 bases and 3 bases, there was a span of 18 bases.

The J gene is TRBJ1-1, the V gene TRBV7-2; 11 bases agree with TRBD1. From germline, CDR1 is SGHTA and CDR2 FQGNSA. The junction had 1 base not matched to a gene; V was cut back by 1 base and J by 0 bases. The CDR3 spans 16 residues. CDR3 in DNA: TGTGCCAGCAGCTTAGGGGACAGGGGGATGAACACTGAAGCTTTCTTT. It encodes CASSLGDRGMNTEAFF.

V gene TRBV30 combines with J gene TRBJ2-3; the D gene is possibly TRBD2 (6 bases). With 2 bases removed from V and 8 bases from J, the gap between germline ends came to 14 bases. This CDR3 is built from 13 residues. Germline V gene sequence: CDR1 GTSNPN, CDR2 SVGIG (reference sequence). CDR3 protein: CAWSPPSGFTQYF. The CDR3 DNA reads TGTGCCTGGAGTCCACCAAGCGGGTTTACGCAGTATTTT.